Listed below are T cell receptor beta chains from one sample, sequenced in a study of identical twins. A single record per CDR3 protein comes from TCRdb applying MiXCR to the 5' RACE reads. The sample has about 100,000 distinct CDR3 sequences, roughly 6% seen once. The material sequenced was memory T cells sorted from blood. The source is a woman between 45 and 60 years old in good health. The CDR3 runs from the conserved cysteine through the conserved F or W. A D gene is named only where the DNA matches it firmly. A clone size is listed for some rows: how often the clone was seen (once, few, many), or a class if it is expanded.

J,D,V,size,CDR3,DNA
TRBJ2-5,.,TRBV29-1,many,CSVEGERTALETQYF,TGCAGCGTTGAAGGGGAACGGACAGCCCTGGAGACCCAGTACTTC
TRBJ2-7,TRBD2,TRBV5-1,many,CASSLAPPSGSVYEQYF,TGCGCCAGCAGCTTGGCCCCCCCGAGCGGGAGCGTCTACGAGCAGTACTTC
TRBJ1-1,.,TRBV20-1,many,CSARAGSVTHAEAFF,TGCAGTGCTAGAGCCGGGTCAGTTACCCACGCTGAAGCTTTCTTT
TRBJ2-2,.,TRBV7-6,many,CASSLAPTGELFF,TGTGCCAGCAGCTTAGCTCCAACCGGGGAGCTGTTTTTT
TRBJ1-4,.,TRBV9,few,CASSVEVARTEKLFF,TGTGCCAGCAGCGTAGAGGTTGCCCGAACAGAAAAACTGTTTTTT
TRBJ1-1,.,TRBV12-3/TRBV12-4,.,CASSLMTDTEAFF,TGTGCCAGCAGTTTAATGACAGACACTGAAGCTTTCTTT
TRBJ1-1,.,TRBV5-4,.,CASRRGLDTEAFF,TGTGCCAGCAGACGGGGGCTAGACACTGAAGCTTTCTTT
TRBJ2-4,TRBD1,TRBV28,many,CASSYPGGNIQYF,TGTGCCAGCAGTTATCCAGGGGGAAACATTCAGTACTTC
TRBJ2-5,TRBD2,TRBV29-1,many,CSVEVGSGSWSQYF,TGCAGCGTTGAAGTTGGTAGCGGGAGTTGGTCCCAGTACTTC
TRBJ2-7,.,TRBV7-9,many,CASSLKYEQYF,TGTGCCAGCAGCTTGAAGTACGAGCAGTACTTC
TRBJ1-1,TRBD1,TRBV20-1,many,CSARSDRGETEAFF,TGCAGTGCTAGAAGCGACAGGGGAGAAACTGAAGCTTTCTTT
TRBJ2-5,.,TRBV20-1,few,CSARLLRGRRQETQYF,TGCAGTGCTAGATTACTCAGGGGAAGGAGGCAAGAGACCCAGTACTTC
TRBJ2-3,.,TRBV12-3/TRBV12-4,many,CASSLVGETDTQYF,TGTGCCAGCAGTTTAGTGGGTGAAACAGATACGCAGTATTTT
TRBJ1-4,TRBD1,TRBV29-1,many,CSVWTGSEKLFF,TGCAGCGTGTGGACAGGTAGTGAAAAACTGTTTTTT
TRBJ2-5,TRBD1,TRBV18,few,CASSPELGGEETQYF,TGTGCCAGCTCACCAGAACTAGGGGGCGAAGAGACCCAGTACTTC
TRBJ2-5,TRBD2,TRBV3-1,many,CASSQQTSMGEETQYF,TGTGCCAGCAGCCAGCAGACTAGCATGGGGGAAGAGACCCAGTACTTC
TRBJ2-7,.,TRBV6-1,.,CASSIAVSYEQYF,TGTGCCAGCAGCATAGCGGTTTCCTACGAGCAGTACTTC
TRBJ2-1,TRBD1,TRBV24-1,many,CATLTRGGQGLNEQFF,TGTGCCACCTTAACACGAGGGGGACAGGGACTTAATGAGCAGTTCTTC
TRBJ2-3,TRBD2,TRBV20-1,many,CSATGTSGRGADTQYF,TGCAGTGCTACCGGGACTAGCGGGAGAGGGGCAGATACGCAGTATTTT
TRBJ2-3,.,TRBV7-3,few,CASSLQVTDTQYF,TGTGCCAGCAGCTTACAAGTGACAGATACGCAGTATTTT
TRBJ2-5,.,TRBV24-1,many,CATSDLQGGSETQYF,TGTGCCACCAGTGATTTGCAGGGGGGATCGGAGACCCAGTACTTC
TRBJ1-1,.,TRBV4-1,.,CASSQGGGFMNTEAFF,TGCGCCAGCAGCCAAGGGGGGGGCTTTATGAACACTGAAGCTTTCTTT
TRBJ1-1,.,TRBV29-1,.,CSVVDPGQAFF,TGCAGCGTGGTGGACCCAGGTCAAGCTTTCTTT
TRBJ2-1,TRBD2,TRBV24-1,many,CATGTSRISYEQFF,TGTGCCACCGGGACTAGCCGAATATCCTATGAGCAGTTCTTC
TRBJ2-1,.,TRBV20-1,many,CSARDTTVMSGTYLFF,TGCAGTGCTAGAGATACGACTGTCATGTCTGGGACTTATCTTTTCTTC
TRBJ2-4,.,TRBV2,many,CASMSQGSNIQYF,TGTGCCAGCATGTCCCAAGGGTCAAACATTCAGTACTTC